The 25 T cell receptor beta chains below come from one sample, sequenced in a study of T cell responses to AZD1222 COVID-19 vaccine. Profiled with immunoSEQ multiplex PCR; TCRdb holds only in-frame clones, not every one. The sample has some 120,000 clones; about 82% are singletons. The sequencing used peripheral blood, collected on day 0 of AZD1222 vaccination. Every receptor here comes from an adult in good health.

V is TRBV7-9 and J is TRBJ1-5; D is possibly TRBD1 (5 bases). Germline V gene sequence: CDR1 SEHNR, CDR2 FQNEAQ (reference sequence). Trimming took off 1 base at V and 5 bases at J, with 12 bases between the two ends. The CDR3 is 15 residues long. DNA of the CDR3: TGTGCCAGCAGCTTAGGGGGGGGGTTGGATCAGCCCCAGCATTTT. It specifies CASSLGGGLDQPQHF.

The genes are TRBV7-8 and TRBJ1-2, with D maybe TRBD1 (5 bases). The ends were cut back, 1 base at V and 10 bases at J, with 10 bases in the middle. Germline assignment: CDR1 SGHVS and CDR2 FQNEAQ. CDR3 length: 12 residues. This chain's CDR3 is CASSLGEGIYTF. DNA for the CDR3: TGTGCCAGCAGCTTAGGGGAGGGGATCTACACCTTC.

The CDR3 here is CASSYSILAGVRNEQFF. As DNA, the CDR3 is TGTGCCAGCAGTTACTCGATTCTGGCGGGAGTTCGCAATGAGCAGTTCTTC. This chain uses TRBV6-2 or TRBV6-3 with TRBJ2-1; 7 nucleotides agree with TRBD2. V lost 0 bases and J lost 6; bases outside the gene matches: 11. The CDR3 spans 17 residues. From germline, CDR1 is MNHEY and CDR2 SVGEGT.

This sequence joins TRBV5-4 and TRBJ2-2, with 11 bases fitting TRBD1. V gave up 4 bases and J gave up 5 bases; unmatched junction bases: 7. Germline CDR1 reads SGHNT; CDR2 reads YYREEE (reference sequence). This CDR3 region has 16 residues. CDR3 DNA: TGTGCCAGCAGCCCCAAGGACAGGGGGCGGACCGGGGAGCTGTTTTTT. This sequence encodes CASSPKDRGRTGELFF.

This chain uses TRBV11-2 with TRBJ2-7; D perhaps matches TRBD2 (6 bases). The V gene's germline CDR1 is SGHAT and CDR2 FQNNGV. The CDR3 contains 11 residues. The ends were cut back, 8 bases at V and 3 bases at J, with 8 bases in the middle. The CDR3 DNA is TGTGCCAGCGGGACTGACTACGAGCAGTACTTC. Translation: CASGTDYEQYF.

V gene TRBV3-1 (or the pseudogene TRBV3-2) combines with J gene TRBJ2-5, with 11 positions matching TRBD2. Germline CDR1 and CDR2: LGHDT and YNNKEL (reference sequence). V lost 2 bases, J lost 1 base, and 0 bases stayed unmatched. This CDR3 has 15 amino acids. CDR3 protein: CASSQTSGGQETQYF. The CDR3 coding sequence is TGTGCCAGCAGCCAAACTAGCGGGGGCCAAGAGACCCAGTACTTC.

The chain uses TRBV3-1 (or the pseudogene TRBV3-2) and TRBJ1-1; the D is unclear. The CDR3 has 16 residues. The germline V and J ends were trimmed by 1 base and 0 bases, with 12 bases remaining between them. Germline CDR1 is LGHDT and CDR2 is YNNKEL (reference sequence). DNA of the CDR3: TGTGCCAGCAGCCAAGCCCCCCTCGGCATGAACACTGAAGCTTTCTTT. Its translation is CASSQAPLGMNTEAFF.

The rearrangement joins TRBV4-3 to TRBJ2-7, with D possibly being TRBD1 (5 bases). Germline values: CDR1 LGHNA, CDR2 YSLEER. This CDR3 region has 15 residues. V was shortened by 1 base and J by 3 bases, with 13 bases between the two germline ends. This CDR3 reads CASSQGYQGVYEQYF. The CDR3 DNA sequence: TGCGCCAGCAGCCAAGGGTATCAAGGGGTCTACGAGCAGTACTTC.

This chain joins TRBV7-2 and TRBJ1-2, with TRBD1 identical over 7 bases. V shed 5 bases, J shed 6 bases, and the junction held 12 bases outside the gene matches. The CDR3 length is 15 residues. CDR1 and CDR2 from the germline V gene are SGHTA and FQGNSA. This CDR3 reads CASSPRRGRVDGYTF. CDR3 DNA sequence: TGTGCCAGCAGCCCGCGGAGGGGGCGGGTAGATGGCTACACCTTC.

The V gene is TRBV10-2, the J gene TRBJ2-5; D gene ambiguous. Germline-derived CDR1 and CDR2 are WSHSY and SAAADI. This CDR3 has 13 amino acids. V lost 4 bases and J 2 bases, leaving 8 bases between the germline ends. The CDR3 DNA sequence: TGCGCCAGCAGTGTGCGACTTCAAGAGACCCAGTACTTC. It specifies CASSVRLQETQYF.

The gene calls are TRBV7-9 and TRBJ1-3, with 8 bases matching TRBD1. With V trimmed by 4 bases and J by 1 base, 6 bases remained unmatched. CDR1 is SEHNR, CDR2 FQNEAQ, per germline (reference sequence). This CDR3 has 16 amino acids. The CDR3 loop reads CASSYLTGGSGNTIYF. The CDR3 DNA reads TGTGCCAGCAGCTATCTTACAGGGGGGTCTGGAAACACCATATATTTT.

V is TRBV13 and J is TRBJ2-4; D is unresolved. Germline loops: CDR1 PRHDT, CDR2 FYEKMQ (reference sequence). The CDR3 sequence is 16 residues long. Trimming cost V 5 bases and J 1 base, with 15 bases left between them. CDR3 in DNA: TGTGCCAGCAGCCCCCGTAAGGCCAGGGCCAAAAACATTCAGTACTTC. Translated, it gives CASSPRKARAKNIQYF.

This clone was observed once. V and J are TRBV5-8 and TRBJ2-7, with 7 bases lining up with TRBD2. The CDR3 is made up of 16 amino acids. The V gene end was trimmed by 4 bases and the J gene end by 1 base; junction bases not matched to a gene: 11. Germline V gene data show CDR1 as SGHTS and CDR2 as YDEGEE. Written as DNA, the CDR3 is TGTGCCAGCAGCGCCTATCTAGCGGACGCTTCCTACGAGCAGTACTTC. It codes for CASSAYLADASYEQYF.

The chain is built from TRBV28 and TRBJ2-1, with a possible D match to TRBD1 (5 bases). The CDR3 has 13 residues. CDR1 is MDHEN, CDR2 SYDVKM, per germline. V lost 5 bases and J lost 7, with 12 bases in between. The CDR3 DNA reads TGTGCCAGCAGTGTTCAGGCAGGGAATGAGCAGTTCTTC. This sequence encodes CASSVQAGNEQFF.

The chain recombines TRBV28 with TRBJ1-1; 9 nucleotides match TRBD1. The length of the CDR3 is 14 residues. The germline CDR1 and CDR2 sequences are MDHEN and SYDVKM. With 5 bases clipped from V and 11 bases from J, the junction kept 12 bases outside the gene matches. CDR3 region: CASSIQGQGRSAFF. CDR3 nucleotides: TGTGCCAGCAGTATCCAGGGACAGGGAAGGTCTGCTTTCTTT.

The chain joins TRBV27 to TRBJ1-6; 8 nucleotides align to TRBD1. The CDR3 has 16 amino acids. J was trimmed by 7 bases and V by 2 bases; bases with no gene match: 7. Germline CDR1 reads MNHEY; CDR2 reads SMNVEV (reference sequence). The DNA of the CDR3 is TGTGCCAGCAGTTTAGAGTGGACAGGGAGGAATTCACCCCTCCACTTT. Residues: CASSLEWTGRNSPLHF.

The rearrangement joins TRBV5-8 to TRBJ2-1, with D possibly TRBD1 on 6 matching bases. V lost 5 bases and J lost 10, with 10 bases in between. CDR1 is SGHTS and CDR2 is YDEGEE in the germline V gene. The CDR3 sequence is 11 residues long. In DNA, the CDR3 is TGTGCCAGCAGGCCGGACAGCGAGCAGTTCTTC. It yields the protein CASRPDSEQFF.

J is TRBJ2-7 and V is TRBV27, with TRBD2 matching over 7 bases. V shed 6 bases, J shed 2 bases, and the junction held 10 bases outside the gene matches. The length of the CDR3 is 15 residues. Per the germline V gene, CDR1 is MNHEY and CDR2 is SMNVEV (reference sequence). The CDR3 region has the DNA TGTGCCAGCAGCCCTTGGGGGGGGAGGGCCTACGAGCAGTACTTC. Residues: CASSPWGGRAYEQYF.

V gene TRBV9 combines with J gene TRBJ2-2; no clear D gene. V shed 4 bases and J shed 4 bases, with 17 bases lying between them. The CDR3 extends over 16 amino acids. Per the germline V gene, CDR1 is SGDLS and CDR2 is YYNGEE. CDR3 nucleotides: TGTGCCAGCAGCCCAACCCCCGGGTGGGGCACCGGGGAGCTGTTTTTT. Its protein is CASSPTPGWGTGELFF.

The chain is built from TRBV5-1 and TRBJ1-4; D gene uncertain. The CDR3 is made up of 14 amino acids. Trimming pared 3 bases from V and 2 bases from J, leaving 8 bases between. From germline, CDR1 is SGHRS and CDR2 YFSETQ. CDR3 DNA sequence: TGCGCCAGCAGCTCCCACCCTACTAATGAAAAACTGTTTTTT. Translated: CASSSHPTNEKLFF.

V and J are TRBV7-9 and TRBJ1-2; TRBD1 aligns across 9 bases. This CDR3 is built from 14 residues. The V gene end was trimmed by 6 bases and the J gene end by 8 bases; junction bases not matched to a gene: 10. Germline V gene data show CDR1 as SEHNR and CDR2 as FQNEAQ (reference sequence). The CDR3 sequence is CASRAEGQGPGYTF. CDR3 coding DNA: TGTGCCAGCAGAGCGGAAGGACAGGGGCCCGGCTACACCTTC.

This chain joins TRBV6-1 and TRBJ1-1, with D hard to call. V lost 2 bases and J 3 bases, leaving 10 bases between the germline ends. Germline-derived CDR1 and CDR2 are MNHNS and SASEGT. The CDR3 has 14 residues. The CDR3, as DNA: TGTGCCAGCAGTGAAATCCTAGATGACACTGAAGCTTTCTTT. Amino acid sequence: CASSEILDDTEAFF.

The V call is TRBV30, the J call TRBJ1-4; TRBD1 aligns across 8 bases. Germline V gives CDR1 GTSNPN, CDR2 SVGIG (reference sequence). The CDR3 extends over 18 amino acids. J gave up 4 bases and V 2 bases, and 15 bases lay outside the gene matches. CDR3 amino acids: CAWSSVGQGLAFNEKLFF. As DNA, the CDR3 is TGTGCCTGGAGTTCGGTAGGACAGGGTTTAGCCTTTAATGAAAAACTGTTTTTT.

The chain carries TRBV13 and TRBJ2-1; no reliable D call. Between the trimmed V and J ends, which lost 0 bases and 4 bases, there was a span of 4 bases. This CDR3 has 13 residues. Germline CDR1 is PRHDT and CDR2 is FYEKMQ (reference sequence). The CDR3 DNA reads as TGTGCCAGCAGCTTAGGATCGTACAATGAGCAGTTCTTC. Protein: CASSLGSYNEQFF.

The chain uses TRBV3-1 (or the pseudogene TRBV3-2) and TRBJ2-7; D is possibly TRBD1 or TRBD2 (5 bases each). V lost 2 bases and J 6 bases, leaving 11 bases between the germline ends. This CDR3 spans 13 amino acids. Germline V gives CDR1 LGHDT, CDR2 YNNKEL (reference sequence). CDR3 residues: CASSQSGTREQYF. The CDR3 nucleotides are TGTGCCAGCAGCCAATCCGGGACCCGCGAGCAGTACTTC.